The entry that follows covers one TCR beta chain sequence. The V gene end was trimmed by 5 bases and the J gene end by 0 bases; junction bases not matched to a gene: 6. Germline V gives CDR1 WSHSY, CDR2 SAAADI. The CDR3 covers 16 residues. The sample originates from a study of T cell changes during pregnancy in multiple sclerosis. TCRdb's table, derived via immunoSEQ multiplex PCR, lists solely in-frame clones and lacks some. The sample contains 75,000 to 90,000 clones, roughly nine tenths of which appear only once. The TCR comes from a female donor in good health, serving as a control in a pregnancy study. Some clones in this sample may be carry-over from other donors' samples. Source: PBMCs, taken in the first trimester of pregnancy. The rearrangement links TRBV10-2 to TRBJ2-3; 9 bases are a match to TRBD1. For the CDR3, the DNA is TGCGCCAGCAGTACGGGACAGGGATCTAGCACAGATACGCAGTATTTT. It codes for CASSTGQGSSTDTQYF.